This T cell receptor (beta chain) derives from a study of OX40 agonist ivuxolimab in advanced cancers. On this clone itself: Other nucleotide sequences from this sample produce the same CDR3.

Sequencing was performed with immunoSEQ multiplex PCR; in TCRdb, only in-frame clones are kept and a portion is missing. Seen here are around 91,000 clones, 85% to 90% observed once, and the top ten hold around 0.19%. Trimming shortened V by 2 bases and J by 0 bases, and 22 bases separated the two germline ends. The CDR3 runs 19 residues. Germline loops: CDR1 KGHSH, CDR2 LQKENI. Here the sequenced sample was CD4+ or CD8+ T cells sorted from blood, taken in a trial of the OX40 agonist ivuxolimab. The TCR sequence derives from an adult with an advanced solid tumor such as melanoma, head and neck, liver or kidney cancer. The V call is TRBV18, the J call TRBJ1-1, with D possibly TRBD1 on 5 matching bases. CDR3 nucleotides: TGTGCCAGCTCACCAAGGGGCCAGGCAGCCCTAAGACTGAACACTGAAGCTTTCTTT. Translating gives CASSPRGQAALRLNTEAFF.